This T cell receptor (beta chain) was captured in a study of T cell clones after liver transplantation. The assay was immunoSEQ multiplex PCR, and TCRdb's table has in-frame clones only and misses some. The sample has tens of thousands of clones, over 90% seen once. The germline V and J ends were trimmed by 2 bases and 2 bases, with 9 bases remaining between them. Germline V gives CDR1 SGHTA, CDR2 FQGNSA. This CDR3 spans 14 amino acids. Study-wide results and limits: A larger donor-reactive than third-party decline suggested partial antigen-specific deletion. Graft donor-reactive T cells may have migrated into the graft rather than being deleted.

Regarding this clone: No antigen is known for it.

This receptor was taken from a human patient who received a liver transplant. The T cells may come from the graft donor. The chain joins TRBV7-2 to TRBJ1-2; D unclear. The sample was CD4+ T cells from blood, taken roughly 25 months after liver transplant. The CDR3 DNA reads TGTGCCAGCAGCTTAAGGGATGGAAACTATGGCTACACCTTC. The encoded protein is CASSLRDGNYGYTF.